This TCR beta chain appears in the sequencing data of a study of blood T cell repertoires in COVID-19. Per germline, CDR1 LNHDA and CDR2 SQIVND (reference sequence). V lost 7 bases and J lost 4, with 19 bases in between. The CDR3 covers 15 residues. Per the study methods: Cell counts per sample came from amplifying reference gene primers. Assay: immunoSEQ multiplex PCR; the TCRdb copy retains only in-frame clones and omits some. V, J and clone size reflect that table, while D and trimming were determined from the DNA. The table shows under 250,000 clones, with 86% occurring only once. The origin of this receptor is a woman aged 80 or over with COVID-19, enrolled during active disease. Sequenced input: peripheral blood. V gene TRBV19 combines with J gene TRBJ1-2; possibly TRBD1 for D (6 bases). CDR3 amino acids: CASMETGGAGYGYTF. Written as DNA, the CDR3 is TGTGCCAGTATGGAGACAGGAGGCGCTGGCTATGGCTACACCTTC.